The present TCR beta chain was sequenced within a study of blood T cell repertoires in COVID-19. Study context: There were acute and convalescent COVID-19 samples, and they came from the United States, Italy and Spain.

Per the original data handling: For nucleated cells, counts were estimated from reference gene primer amplification. TCRdb's copy holds only in-frame clones and misses some; the assay was immunoSEQ multiplex PCR. That table supplies the V and J calls and clone size; D and trimming were determined from the DNA. The data hold about 110,000 clones, with 80% to 90% observed a single time. The V segment lost 4 bases and the J segment 3 bases; nucleotides outside the gene matches: 9. The length of the CDR3 is 15 residues. In germline, CDR1 is MDHEN, CDR2 SYDVKM. The material sequenced was peripheral blood. V gene TRBV28 combines with J gene TRBJ2-7, with 7 bases aligning to TRBD1. The source is a human donor in a cohort sampled during active COVID-19. The CDR3 reads CASSSLTGWDYEQYF. In nucleotides, the CDR3 is TGTGCCAGCAGTTCCTTGACAGGGTGGGACTACGAGCAGTACTTC.